This T cell receptor beta chain was recovered during a study of blood T cell repertoires in COVID-19. Overall study context: Some COVID-19 samples were acute and others convalescent; all came from the United States, Italy and Spain. T cells, B-cell-depleted T cells, or PBMCs supplied cDNA or gDNA.

In the source study's methods: Nucleated cell counts were estimated from reference gene primer amplification. The method was immunoSEQ multiplex PCR; TCRdb's version includes in-frame clones alone and lacks a portion of them. Clone size and the V and J calls come from that table; the DNA yielded D and trimming. The table lists some 290,000 clones, roughly 80% of them singletons. This TCR came from a man aged 60 to 69 who had recovered from COVID-19. Material for sequencing was peripheral blood.

Written as DNA, the CDR3 is TGTGCCAGTAGCCAAGGTGGGAGGGCCTACAATGAGCAGTTCTTC. Encoded protein: CASSQGGRAYNEQFF. The V call is TRBV19, the J call TRBJ2-1; 7 nucleotides agree with TRBD2. Germline V CDR1 and CDR2: LNHDA, SQIVND (reference sequence). V dropped 6 bases and J dropped 2; count of bases not matched to a gene: 7. The CDR3 is 15 residues long.